This T cell receptor beta chain was captured in a study of blood T cells in healthy people across ages. Study background: Capture via template switching afforded approximately one barcoded beta molecule per two T cells. Findings of the study overall: More naive CD4+ cells and higher diversity were found in long-lived than in aged donors.

Next came a second PCR, run for roughly 6 to 11 cycles, which used a sample-barcoded 5' primer along with a J-beta primer mix. CDR3-containing paired-end reads numbered at least 2.5 million in each sample. One entry per CDR3 protein results from TCRdb running MiXCR on the 5' RACE reads. The data hold 650,000 to 700,000 distinct CDR3 sequences, with about 50% observed a single time. Worth noting for this clonotype: Its target is unknown.

The CDR3 has 11 amino acids. Trimming removed 4 bases from V and 5 bases from J, with 8 bases in between. Germline CDR1 reads SQVTM; CDR2 reads ANQGSEA. The material sequenced was blood. The chain carries TRBV29-1 and TRBJ1-2, with D hard to call. This receptor was obtained from a woman of 80 years or more in good health. The CDR3 DNA sequence: TGCAGCGTTGGCGAGATTTATGGCTACACCTTC. This gives the protein CSVGEIYGYTF.